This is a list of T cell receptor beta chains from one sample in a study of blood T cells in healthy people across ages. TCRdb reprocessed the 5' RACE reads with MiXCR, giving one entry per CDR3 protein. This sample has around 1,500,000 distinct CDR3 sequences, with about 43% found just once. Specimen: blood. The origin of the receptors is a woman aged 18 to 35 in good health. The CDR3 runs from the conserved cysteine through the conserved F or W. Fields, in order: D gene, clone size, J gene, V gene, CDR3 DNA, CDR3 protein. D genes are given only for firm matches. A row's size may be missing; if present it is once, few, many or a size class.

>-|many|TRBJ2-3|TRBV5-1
TGCGCCAGCAGGAGAAGTGAGGATACGCAGTATTTT
CASRRSEDTQYF
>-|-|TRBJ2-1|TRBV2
TGTGCCAGCAGTAGGGACGGAGTCTACAATGAGCAGTTCTTC
CASSRDGVYNEQFF
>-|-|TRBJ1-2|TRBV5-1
TGCGCCAGCAATGGTGGCACTAACTATGGCTACACCTTC
CASNGGTNYGYTF
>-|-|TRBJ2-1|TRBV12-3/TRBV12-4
TGTGCCAGCAGTTTTCGGCGCAGCTCCTACAATGAGCAGTTCTTC
CASSFRRSSYNEQFF
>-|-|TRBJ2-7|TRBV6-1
TGTGCCAGCAGTGAAAAGGTAGTCGGGGTTACCTACGAGCAGTACTTC
CASSEKVVGVTYEQYF
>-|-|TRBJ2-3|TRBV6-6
TGTGCCAGCAGGCCGGACCGGGGAAGCACAGATACGCAGTATTTT
CASRPDRGSTDTQYF
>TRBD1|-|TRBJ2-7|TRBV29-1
TGCAGCGTAGGGACAGGGGCGTACTACGAGCAGTACTTC
CSVGTGAYYEQYF
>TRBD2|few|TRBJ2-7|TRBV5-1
TGCGCCAGCAGCCACGGGACTAGAAAAAACGAGCAGTACTTC
CASSHGTRKNEQYF
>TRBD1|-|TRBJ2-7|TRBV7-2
TGTGCCAGCAGCTTACTGGGACAGGGTATCGACGAGCAGTACTTC
CASSLLGQGIDEQYF
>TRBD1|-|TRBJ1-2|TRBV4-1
TGCGCCAGCAGCCAATCGACAGGGGCAATGGCTACCTATGGCTACACCTTC
CASSQSTGAMATYGYTF
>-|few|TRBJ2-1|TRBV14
TGTGCCAGCAGCCATATGGGGGCAGTTCTCAGTTCCTACAATGAGCAGTTCTTC
CASSHMGAVLSSYNEQFF
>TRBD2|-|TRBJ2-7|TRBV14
TGTGCCAGCAGCCGAGCTAGCGGGAGCGTTAGCTCCTACGAGCAGTACTTC
CASSRASGSVSSYEQYF